These 10 T cell receptor beta chains were all obtained from the same sample, sequenced in a study of early T cells in non-severe SARS-CoV-2 infection. TCRdb used MiXCR to reprocess the 5' RACE reads, holding one entry per CDR3 protein. Among around 30,000 distinct CDR3 sequences listed, about 6% were seen once. Source material: whole blood. These TCRs come from an adult who was a healthcare worker with PCR-confirmed SARS-CoV-2 infection or an uninfected control (not recorded which).

This clonotype is labeled as medium-sized. The chain links TRBV7-6 to TRBJ1-2, with TRBD1 identical over 8 bases. The junction had 7 bases not matched to a gene; V was cut back by 4 bases and J by 3 bases. CDR1 is SGHVS and CDR2 is FNYEAQ in the germline V gene. The CDR3 is 15 residues long. CDR3: CASSSTYRGDYGYTF. CDR3 DNA sequence: TGTGCCAGCAGCTCTACCTACAGGGGGGACTATGGCTACACCTTC. The whole variable domain, filled in from reference TRBV7-6 and TRBJ1-2, reads GAGVSQSPRYKVTKRGQDVALRCDPISGHVSLYWYRQALGQGPEFLTYFNYEAQQDKSGLPNDRFSAERPEGSISTLTIQRTEQRDSAMYRCASSSTYRGDYGYTFGSGTRLTVV.

The J gene is TRBJ2-7, the V gene TRBV2; D gene unclear. The CDR3 is made up of 11 amino acids. Trimming removed 5 bases at V and 6 bases at J, with 8 bases between. Germline V CDR1 and CDR2: SNHLY, FYNNEI. The chain's CDR3 is CASSRLGEQYF. CDR3 sequence (DNA): TGTGCCAGCAGTCGACTTGGCGAGCAGTACTTC.

The sample holds a few counts of this clonotype. CDR3 protein: CASGRTGVDQETQYF. The CDR3 bases are TGTGCCAGCGGAAGGACAGGGGTGGACCAAGAGACCCAGTACTTC. This chain links TRBV21-1 with TRBJ2-5; the DNA was not used to check the table's D call, TRBD1. TRBV21-1 is recorded as a pseudogene. This CDR3 has 15 residues.

This clonotype was observed at least ten times. The V call is TRBV20-1, the J call TRBJ1-2, with 8 bases fitting TRBD1. The CDR3 covers 16 residues. Germline trimming cut 0 bases from V and 2 bases from J; bases unmatched to any gene: 8. CDR1 is DFQATT, CDR2 SNEGSKA, per germline (reference sequence). Here the CDR3 DNA reads TGCAGTGCTAGAGAGGGGGGGACAGGCATAAACTATGGCTACACCTTC. It yields the protein CSAREGGTGINYGYTF.

V and J are TRBV5-1 and TRBJ2-5; tentatively, D is TRBD1 or TRBD2 (5 bases each). CDR1 is SGHRS and CDR2 is YFSETQ in the germline V gene. The V gene lost 0 bases and the J gene lost 5 bases, with 17 bases spanning the gap. The CDR3 contains 16 residues. The CDR3 coding sequence is TGCGCCAGCAGCTTGGAGGTTTCGGGGCACGGGGAGACCCAGTACTTC. This codes for CASSLEVSGHGETQYF.

Ten or more counts support this clonotype. Relative to the germline gene, one junction end is altered; a read error may explain this. This CDR3 reads CASSYGRNTEAFF. CDR3 nucleotides: TGTGCTAGCAGCTATGGCCGGAACACTGAAGCTTTCTTT. J is TRBJ1-1 and V is TRBV7-7; D is unclear. CDR3 length: 13 amino acids. Germline V gene sequence: CDR1 SSHAT, CDR2 FNYEAQ (reference sequence).

V gene TRBV4-3 combines with J gene TRBJ2-3; TRBD2 matches at 10 bases. Germline V gene sequence: CDR1 LGHNA, CDR2 YSLEER. The J segment lost 6 bases and the V segment lost 1 base, leaving 10 bases of the junction unmatched. The CDR3 runs 17 residues. The CDR3 sequence: CASSQVRLAGEGDTQYF. DNA of the CDR3: TGCGCCAGCAGCCAAGTGCGGCTAGCGGGGGAAGGGGATACGCAGTATTTT.

In its sample, this clonotype was seen many times. This chain joins TRBV6-1 and TRBJ2-3; D may correspond to TRBD1 or TRBD2 (5 bases each). V dropped 4 bases and J dropped 8 bases, with 16 bases sitting between them. CDR3 length: 14 residues. Looked up from germline, CDR1 is MNHNS and CDR2 is SASEGT. The CDR3 region has the DNA TGTGCCAGCAGTGTTGGGAGACAGTTTGGTACGCAGTATTTT. Amino acids: CASSVGRQFGTQYF.

This clonotype showed up many times. The chain links TRBV20-1 to TRBJ2-7; 7 bases match TRBD1. Unmatched junction bases numbered 18, after V lost 3 bases and J lost 4 bases. Germline V CDR1 and CDR2: DFQATT, SNEGSKA (reference sequence). The CDR3 consists of 17 residues. CDR3 bases: TGCAGTGCTAGCCCCTCCGACCGACAGGGCGTAATGTACGAGCAGTACTTC. It codes for CSASPSDRQGVMYEQYF.

This clonotype came up many times. V and J are TRBV7-9 and TRBJ2-5; perhaps TRBD1 as D (5 bases). Per the germline V gene, CDR1 is SEHNR and CDR2 is FQNEAQ (reference sequence). The CDR3 covers 14 residues. V lost 5 bases and J 2 bases, leaving 12 bases between the germline ends. This CDR3 reads CASSPRTLQETQYF. DNA for the CDR3: TGTGCCAGCAGCCCCCGGACATTACAAGAGACCCAGTACTTC.